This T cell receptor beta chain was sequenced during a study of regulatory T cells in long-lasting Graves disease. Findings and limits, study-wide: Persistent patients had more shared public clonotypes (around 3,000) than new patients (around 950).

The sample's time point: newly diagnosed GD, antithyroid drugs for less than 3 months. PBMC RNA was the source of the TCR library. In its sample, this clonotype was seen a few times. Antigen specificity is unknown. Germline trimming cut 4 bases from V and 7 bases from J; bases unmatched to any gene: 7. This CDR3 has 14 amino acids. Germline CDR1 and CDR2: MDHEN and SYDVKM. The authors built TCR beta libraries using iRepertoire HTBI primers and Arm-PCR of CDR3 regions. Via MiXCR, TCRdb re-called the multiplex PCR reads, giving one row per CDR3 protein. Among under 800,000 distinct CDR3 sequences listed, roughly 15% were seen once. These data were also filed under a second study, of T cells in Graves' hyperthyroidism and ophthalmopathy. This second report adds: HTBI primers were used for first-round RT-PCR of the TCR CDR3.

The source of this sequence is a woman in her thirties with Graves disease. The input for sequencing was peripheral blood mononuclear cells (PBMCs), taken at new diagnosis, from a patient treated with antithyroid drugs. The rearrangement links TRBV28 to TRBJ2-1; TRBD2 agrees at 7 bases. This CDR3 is CASSSLAFVNEQFF. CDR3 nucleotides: TGTGCCAGCAGTTCACTAGCGTTTGTGAATGAGCAGTTCTTC.